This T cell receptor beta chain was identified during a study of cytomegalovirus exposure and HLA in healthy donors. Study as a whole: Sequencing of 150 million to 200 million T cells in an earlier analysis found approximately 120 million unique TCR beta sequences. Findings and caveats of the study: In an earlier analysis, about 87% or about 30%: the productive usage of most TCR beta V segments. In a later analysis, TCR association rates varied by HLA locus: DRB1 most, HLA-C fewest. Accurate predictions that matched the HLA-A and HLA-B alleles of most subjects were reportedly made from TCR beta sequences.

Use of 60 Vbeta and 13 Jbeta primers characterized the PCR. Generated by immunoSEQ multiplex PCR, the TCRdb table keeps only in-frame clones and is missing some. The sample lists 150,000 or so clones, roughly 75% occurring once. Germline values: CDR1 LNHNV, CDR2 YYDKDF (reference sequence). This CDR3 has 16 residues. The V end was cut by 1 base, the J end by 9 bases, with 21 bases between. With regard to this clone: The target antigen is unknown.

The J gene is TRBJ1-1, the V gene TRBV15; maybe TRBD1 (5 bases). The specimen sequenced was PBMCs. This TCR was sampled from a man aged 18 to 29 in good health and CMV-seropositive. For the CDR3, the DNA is TGTGCCACCAGCAGAGTGCCGGGGCGGGAAAGGGGAAAAGCTTTCTTT. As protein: CATSRVPGRERGKAFF.